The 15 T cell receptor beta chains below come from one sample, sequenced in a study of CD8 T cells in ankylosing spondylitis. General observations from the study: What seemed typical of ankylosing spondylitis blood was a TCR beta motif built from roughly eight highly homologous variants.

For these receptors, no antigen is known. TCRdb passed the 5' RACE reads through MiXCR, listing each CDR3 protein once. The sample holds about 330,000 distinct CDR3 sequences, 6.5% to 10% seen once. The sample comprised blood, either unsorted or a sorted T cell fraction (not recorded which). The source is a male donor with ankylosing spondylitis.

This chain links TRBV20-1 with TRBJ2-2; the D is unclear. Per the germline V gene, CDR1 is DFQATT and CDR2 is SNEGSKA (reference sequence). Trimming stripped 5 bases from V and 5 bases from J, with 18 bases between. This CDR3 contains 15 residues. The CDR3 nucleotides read TGCAGTGCTTACGTCCCGAGAGTCGGGACCGGGGAGCTGTTTTTT. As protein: CSAYVPRVGTGELFF.

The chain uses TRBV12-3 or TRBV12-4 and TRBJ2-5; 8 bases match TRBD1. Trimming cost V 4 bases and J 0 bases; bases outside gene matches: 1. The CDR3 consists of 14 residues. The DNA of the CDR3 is TGTGCCAGCAGTTCGGACAGGGACCAAGAGACCCAGTACTTC. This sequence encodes CASSSDRDQETQYF.

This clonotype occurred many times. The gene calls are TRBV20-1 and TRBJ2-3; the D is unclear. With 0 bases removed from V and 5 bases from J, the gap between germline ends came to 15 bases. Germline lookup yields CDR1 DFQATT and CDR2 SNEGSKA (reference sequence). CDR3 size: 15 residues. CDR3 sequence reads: CSARDRHSWVDTQYF. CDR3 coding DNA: TGCAGTGCTAGAGATCGGCATAGCTGGGTAGATACGCAGTATTTT.

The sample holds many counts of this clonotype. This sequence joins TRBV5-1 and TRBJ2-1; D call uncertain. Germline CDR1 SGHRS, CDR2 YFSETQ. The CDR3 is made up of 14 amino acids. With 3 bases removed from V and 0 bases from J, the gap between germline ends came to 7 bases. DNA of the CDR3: TGCGCCAGCAGCTCTACATACTCCTACAATGAGCAGTTCTTC. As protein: CASSSTYSYNEQFF.

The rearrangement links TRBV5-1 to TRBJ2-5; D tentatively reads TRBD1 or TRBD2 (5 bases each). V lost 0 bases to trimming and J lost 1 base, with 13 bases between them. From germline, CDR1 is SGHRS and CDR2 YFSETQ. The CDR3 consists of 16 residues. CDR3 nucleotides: TGCGCCAGCAGCTTGGCGGGTTCTGGGGGCCAAGAGACCCAGTACTTC. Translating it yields CASSLAGSGGQETQYF.

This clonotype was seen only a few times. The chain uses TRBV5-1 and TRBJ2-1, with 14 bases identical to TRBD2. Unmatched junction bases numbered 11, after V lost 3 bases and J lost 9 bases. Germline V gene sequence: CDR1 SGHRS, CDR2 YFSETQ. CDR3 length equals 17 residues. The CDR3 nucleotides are TGCGCCAGCAGCTCGGCGGGACTAGCGGGAGTGATCGGTGAGCAGTTCTTC. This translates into CASSSAGLAGVIGEQFF. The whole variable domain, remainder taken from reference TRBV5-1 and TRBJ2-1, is KAGVTQTPRYLIKTRGQQVTLSCSPISGHRSVSWYQQTPGQGLQFLFEYFSETQRNKGNFPGRFSGRQFSNSRSEMNVSTLELGDSALYLCASSSAGLAGVIGEQFFGPGTRLTVL.

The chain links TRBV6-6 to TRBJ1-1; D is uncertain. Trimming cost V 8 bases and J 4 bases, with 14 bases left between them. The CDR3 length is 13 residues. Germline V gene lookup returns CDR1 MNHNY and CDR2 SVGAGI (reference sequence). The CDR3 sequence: CASLPGIFTEAFF. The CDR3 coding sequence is TGTGCCAGCCTCCCCGGGATTTTCACTGAAGCTTTCTTT.

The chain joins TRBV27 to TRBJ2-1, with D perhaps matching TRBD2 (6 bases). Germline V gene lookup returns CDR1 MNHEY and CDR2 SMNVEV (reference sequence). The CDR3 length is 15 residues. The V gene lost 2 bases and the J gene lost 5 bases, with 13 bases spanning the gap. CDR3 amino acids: CASSLRRRADNEQFF. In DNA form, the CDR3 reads TGTGCCAGCAGTTTAAGGAGGAGGGCTGACAATGAGCAGTTCTTC.

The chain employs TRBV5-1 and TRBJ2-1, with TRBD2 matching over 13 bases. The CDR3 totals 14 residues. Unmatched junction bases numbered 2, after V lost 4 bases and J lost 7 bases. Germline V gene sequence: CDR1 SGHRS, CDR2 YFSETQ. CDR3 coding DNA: TGCGCCAGCAGCCAGACTAGCGGGGGGAATGAGCAGTTCTTC. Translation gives CASSQTSGGNEQFF. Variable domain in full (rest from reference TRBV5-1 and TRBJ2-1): KAGVTQTPRYLIKTRGQQVTLSCSPISGHRSVSWYQQTPGQGLQFLFEYFSETQRNKGNFPGRFSGRQFSNSRSEMNVSTLELGDSALYLCASSQTSGGNEQFFGPGTRLTVL.

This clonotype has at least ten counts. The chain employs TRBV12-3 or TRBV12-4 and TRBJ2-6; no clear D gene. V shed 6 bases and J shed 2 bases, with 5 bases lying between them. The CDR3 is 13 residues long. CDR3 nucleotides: TGTGCCAGCAGAGGAGCTGGGGCCAACGTCCTGACTTTC. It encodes CASRGAGANVLTF.

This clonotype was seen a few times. As DNA, the CDR3 is TGTGCCAGCAGTTTATCGCTGATCGGTTCACCCCTCCACTTT. This gives the protein CASSLSLIGSPLHF. The J gene is TRBJ1-6, the V gene TRBV27; no reliable D call. Looked up from germline, CDR1 is MNHEY and CDR2 is SMNVEV (reference sequence). This CDR3 has 14 amino acids. Trimming shortened V by 0 bases and J by 9 bases, and 9 bases separated the two germline ends.

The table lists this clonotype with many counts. The CDR3 loop is CAIGGTGVYEQYF. CDR3 sequence (DNA): TGTGCCATCGGGGGGACAGGGGTGTACGAGCAGTACTTC. The chain recombines TRBV10-3 with TRBJ2-7, with 10 nucleotides matching TRBD1. The junction had 5 bases not matched to a gene; V was cut back by 8 bases and J by 4 bases. CDR3 length: 13 amino acids. The germline gives CDR1 ENHRY, CDR2 SYGVKD.

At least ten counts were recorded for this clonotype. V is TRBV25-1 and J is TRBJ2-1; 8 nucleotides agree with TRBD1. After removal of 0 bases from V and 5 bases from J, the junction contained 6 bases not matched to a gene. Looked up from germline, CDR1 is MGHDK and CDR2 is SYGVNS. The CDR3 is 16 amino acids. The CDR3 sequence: CASSEYRTGRDNEQFF. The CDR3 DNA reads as TGTGCCAGCAGTGAATACCGGACAGGGCGGGACAATGAGCAGTTCTTC.

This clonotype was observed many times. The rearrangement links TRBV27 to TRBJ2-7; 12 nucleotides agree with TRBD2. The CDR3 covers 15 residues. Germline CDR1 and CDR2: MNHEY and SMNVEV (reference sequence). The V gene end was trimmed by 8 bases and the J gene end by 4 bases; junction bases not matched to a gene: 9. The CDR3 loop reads CASAPEGLAGYEQYF. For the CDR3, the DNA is TGTGCCAGCGCCCCGGAGGGACTAGCGGGTTACGAGCAGTACTTC.

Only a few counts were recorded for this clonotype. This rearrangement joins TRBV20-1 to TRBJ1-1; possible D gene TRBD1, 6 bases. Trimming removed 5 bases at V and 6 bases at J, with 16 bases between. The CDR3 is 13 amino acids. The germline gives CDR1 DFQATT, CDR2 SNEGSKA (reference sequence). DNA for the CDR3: TGCAGTGCTTGGGACATCCGCAGTCCTGAAGCTTTCTTT. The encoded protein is CSAWDIRSPEAFF.